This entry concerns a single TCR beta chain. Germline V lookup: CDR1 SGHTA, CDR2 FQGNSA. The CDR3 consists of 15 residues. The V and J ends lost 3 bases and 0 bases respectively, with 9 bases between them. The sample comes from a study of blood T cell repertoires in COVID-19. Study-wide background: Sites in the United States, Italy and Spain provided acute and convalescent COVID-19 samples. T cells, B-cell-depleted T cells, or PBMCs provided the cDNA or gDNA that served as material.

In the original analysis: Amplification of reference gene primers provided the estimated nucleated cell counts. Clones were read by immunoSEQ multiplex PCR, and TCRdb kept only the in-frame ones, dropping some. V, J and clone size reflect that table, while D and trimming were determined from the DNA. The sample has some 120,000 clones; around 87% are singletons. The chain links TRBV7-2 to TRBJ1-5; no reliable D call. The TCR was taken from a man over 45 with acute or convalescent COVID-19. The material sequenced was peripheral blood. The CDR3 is CASSLYSYSNQPQHF. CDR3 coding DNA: TGTGCCAGCAGCTTGTACTCCTATAGCAATCAGCCCCAGCATTTT.